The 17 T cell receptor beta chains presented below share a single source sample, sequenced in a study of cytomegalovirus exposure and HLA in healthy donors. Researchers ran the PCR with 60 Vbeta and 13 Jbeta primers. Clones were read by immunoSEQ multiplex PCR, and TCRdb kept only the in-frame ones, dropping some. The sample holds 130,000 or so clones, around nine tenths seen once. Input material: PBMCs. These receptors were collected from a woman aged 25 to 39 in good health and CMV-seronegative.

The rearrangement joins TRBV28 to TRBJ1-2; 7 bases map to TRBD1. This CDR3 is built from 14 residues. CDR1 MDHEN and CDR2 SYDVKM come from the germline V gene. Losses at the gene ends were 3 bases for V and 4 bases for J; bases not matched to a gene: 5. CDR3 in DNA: TGTGCCAGCAGTTTCACTGGACAGGCCTATGGCTACACCTTC. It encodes CASSFTGQAYGYTF.

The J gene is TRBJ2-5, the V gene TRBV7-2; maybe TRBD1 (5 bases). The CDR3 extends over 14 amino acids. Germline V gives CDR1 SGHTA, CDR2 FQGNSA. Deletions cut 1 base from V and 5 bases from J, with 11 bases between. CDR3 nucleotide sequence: TGTGCCAGCAGCTTAGAGGGGTGGAAGGAGACCCAGTACTTC. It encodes CASSLEGWKETQYF.

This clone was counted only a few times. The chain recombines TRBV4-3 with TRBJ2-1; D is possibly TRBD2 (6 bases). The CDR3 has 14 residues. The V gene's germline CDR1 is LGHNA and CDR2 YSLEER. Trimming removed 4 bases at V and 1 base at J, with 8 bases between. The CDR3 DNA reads TGCGCCAGCAGCCGCGGGGCGTCCTACAATGAGCAGTTCTTC. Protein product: CASSRGASYNEQFF.

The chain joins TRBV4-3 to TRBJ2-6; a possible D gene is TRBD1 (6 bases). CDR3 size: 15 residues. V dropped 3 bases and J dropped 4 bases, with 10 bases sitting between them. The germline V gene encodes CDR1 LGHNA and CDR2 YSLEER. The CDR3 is CASSHHRAGANVLTF. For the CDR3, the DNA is TGCGCCAGCAGCCACCACAGGGCAGGGGCCAACGTCCTGACTTTC.

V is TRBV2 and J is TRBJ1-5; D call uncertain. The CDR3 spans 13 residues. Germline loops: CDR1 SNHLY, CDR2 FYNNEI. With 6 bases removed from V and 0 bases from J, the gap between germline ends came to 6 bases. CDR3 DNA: TGTGCCAGCAGAGCAACTAGCAATCAGCCCCAGCATTTT. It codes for CASRATSNQPQHF.

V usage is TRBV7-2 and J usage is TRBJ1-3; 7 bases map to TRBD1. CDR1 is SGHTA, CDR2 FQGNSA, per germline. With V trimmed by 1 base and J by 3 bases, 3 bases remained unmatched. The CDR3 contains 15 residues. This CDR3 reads CASSLVRDSGNTIYF. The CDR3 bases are TGTGCCAGCAGCTTAGTGCGGGACAGTGGAAACACCATATATTTT.

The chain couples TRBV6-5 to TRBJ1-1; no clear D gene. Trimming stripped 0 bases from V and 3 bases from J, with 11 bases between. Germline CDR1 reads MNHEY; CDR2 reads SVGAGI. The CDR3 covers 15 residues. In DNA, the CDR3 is TGTGCCAGCAGTTACTCCCCTTCTTTATACACTGAAGCTTTCTTT. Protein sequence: CASSYSPSLYTEAFF.

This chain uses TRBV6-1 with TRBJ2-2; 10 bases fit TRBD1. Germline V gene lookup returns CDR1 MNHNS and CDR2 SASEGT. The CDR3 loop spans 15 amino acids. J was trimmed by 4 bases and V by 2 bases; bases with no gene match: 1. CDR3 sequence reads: CASSEWTGGTGELFF. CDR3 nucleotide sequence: TGTGCCAGCAGTGAATGGACAGGGGGCACCGGGGAGCTGTTTTTT.

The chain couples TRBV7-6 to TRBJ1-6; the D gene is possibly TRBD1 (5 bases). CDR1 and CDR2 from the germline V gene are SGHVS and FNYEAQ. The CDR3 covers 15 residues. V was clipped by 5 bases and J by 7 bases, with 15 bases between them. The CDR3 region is CASSPISGMNSPLHF. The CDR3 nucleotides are TGTGCCAGCAGCCCGATCTCAGGGATGAATTCACCCCTCCACTTT. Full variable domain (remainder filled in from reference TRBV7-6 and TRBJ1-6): GAGVSQSPRYKVTKRGQDVALRCDPISGHVSLYWYRQALGQGPEFLTYFNYEAQQDKSGLPNDRFSAERPEGSISTLTIQRTEQRDSAMYRCASSPISGMNSPLHFGNGTRLTVT.

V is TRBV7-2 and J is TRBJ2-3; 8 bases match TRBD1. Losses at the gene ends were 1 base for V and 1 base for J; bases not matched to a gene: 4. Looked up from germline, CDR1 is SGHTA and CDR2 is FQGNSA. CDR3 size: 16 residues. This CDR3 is CASSLGVQGGTDTQYF. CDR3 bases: TGTGCCAGCAGCTTAGGGGTACAGGGGGGCACAGATACGCAGTATTTT.

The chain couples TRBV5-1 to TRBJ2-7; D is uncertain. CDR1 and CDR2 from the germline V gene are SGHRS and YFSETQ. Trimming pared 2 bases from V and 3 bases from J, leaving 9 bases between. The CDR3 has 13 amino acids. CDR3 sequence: CASSFETYYEQYF. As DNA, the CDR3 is TGCGCCAGCAGCTTCGAAACCTACTACGAGCAGTACTTC.

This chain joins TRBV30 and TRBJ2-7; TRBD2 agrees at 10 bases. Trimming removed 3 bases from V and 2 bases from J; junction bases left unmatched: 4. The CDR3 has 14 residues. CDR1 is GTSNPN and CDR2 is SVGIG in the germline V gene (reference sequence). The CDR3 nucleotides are TGTGCCTGGAGAATAGCGGGGGGAACCTACGAGCAGTACTTC. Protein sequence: CAWRIAGGTYEQYF.

The CDR3 bases are TGCGCCAGCAGCTTGGCCGGGACAGGGGGCGGAGGCTACACCTTC. It encodes CASSLAGTGGGGYTF. The chain recombines TRBV5-1 with TRBJ1-2; 12 bases line up with TRBD1. CDR3 length: 15 amino acids. Germline V gene data show CDR1 as SGHRS and CDR2 as YFSETQ. V dropped 0 bases and J dropped 8; count of bases not matched to a gene: 5. Together with reference TRBV5-1 and TRBJ1-2, the CDR3 gives the full variable domain: KAGVTQTPRYLIKTRGQQVTLSCSPISGHRSVSWYQQTPGQGLQFLFEYFSETQRNKGNFPGRFSGRQFSNSRSEMNVSTLELGDSALYLCASSLAGTGGGGYTFGSGTRLTVV.

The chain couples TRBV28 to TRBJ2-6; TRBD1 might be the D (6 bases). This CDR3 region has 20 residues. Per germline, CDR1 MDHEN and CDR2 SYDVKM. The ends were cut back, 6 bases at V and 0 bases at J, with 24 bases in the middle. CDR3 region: CASSAAGWGRGSSGANVLTF. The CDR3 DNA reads TGTGCCAGCAGCGCCGCGGGCTGGGGCAGGGGAAGCTCTGGGGCCAACGTCCTGACTTTC.

CDR3 sequence: CAWISGLYYGYTF. The CDR3 DNA is TGTGCCTGGATATCGGGATTGTACTATGGCTACACCTTC. V is TRBV30 and J is TRBJ1-2; D uncertain. This CDR3 is 13 amino acids long. Germline V gene lookup returns CDR1 GTSNPN and CDR2 SVGIG (reference sequence). V shed 4 bases and J shed 3 bases, with 12 bases lying between them.

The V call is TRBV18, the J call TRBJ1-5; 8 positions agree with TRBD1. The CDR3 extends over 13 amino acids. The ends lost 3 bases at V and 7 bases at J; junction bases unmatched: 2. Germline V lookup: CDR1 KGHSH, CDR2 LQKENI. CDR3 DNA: TGTGCCAGCTCACCGGACAGGGCCCAGCCCCAGCATTTT. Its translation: CASSPDRAQPQHF.

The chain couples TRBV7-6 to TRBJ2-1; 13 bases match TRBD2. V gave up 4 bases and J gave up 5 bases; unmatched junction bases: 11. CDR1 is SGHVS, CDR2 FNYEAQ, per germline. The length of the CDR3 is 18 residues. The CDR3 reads CASSYWTSGSYVHNEQFF. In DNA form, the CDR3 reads TGTGCCAGCAGCTACTGGACTAGCGGGAGCTATGTCCACAATGAGCAGTTCTTC.